The clone carrying this T cell receptor beta chain has only one observation. This entry belongs to a study of cytomegalovirus exposure and HLA in healthy donors. Germline-derived CDR1 and CDR2 are SNHLY and FYNNEI. The junction had 10 bases not matched to a gene; V was cut back by 6 bases and J by 1 base. There are 16 residues in the CDR3. Some clones are missing from TCRdb's copy, which holds only in-frame ones; the method was immunoSEQ multiplex PCR. The sample consists of some 160,000 clones, 88% of them appearing once. This TCR derives from a man between 18 and 29 years old in good health and CMV-seronegative. The chain has TRBV2 and TRBJ1-1, with 8 bases matching TRBD1. Sequenced: PBMCs. The CDR3 loop is CASRDTGGYGNTEAFF. As DNA, the CDR3 is TGTGCCAGCAGGGATACAGGGGGATACGGGAACACTGAAGCTTTCTTT.